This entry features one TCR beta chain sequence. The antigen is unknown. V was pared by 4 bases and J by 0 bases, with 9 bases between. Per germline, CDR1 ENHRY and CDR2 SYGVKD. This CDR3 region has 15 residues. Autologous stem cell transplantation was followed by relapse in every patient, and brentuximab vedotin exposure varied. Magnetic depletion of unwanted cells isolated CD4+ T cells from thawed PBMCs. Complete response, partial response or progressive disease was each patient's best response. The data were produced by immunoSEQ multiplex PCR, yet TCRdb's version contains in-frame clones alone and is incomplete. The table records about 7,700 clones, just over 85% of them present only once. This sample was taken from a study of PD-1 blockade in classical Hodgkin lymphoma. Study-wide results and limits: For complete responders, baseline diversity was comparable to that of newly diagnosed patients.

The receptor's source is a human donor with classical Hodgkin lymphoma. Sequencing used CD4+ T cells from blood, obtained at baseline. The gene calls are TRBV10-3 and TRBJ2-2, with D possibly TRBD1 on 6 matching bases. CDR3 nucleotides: TGTGCCATCAGTGGGGGACAAACGAACACCGGGGAGCTGTTTTTT. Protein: CAISGGQTNTGELFF.